The rows below give T cell receptor beta chains drawn from one sample of a study of blood T cell repertoires in COVID-19. Libraries were prepared by immunoSEQ multiplex PCR; TCRdb keeps only in-frame clonotypes and omits some of them. The sample has about 170,000 clones, under 90% seen once. Sequenced material: peripheral blood. These TCRs come from an elderly woman with active or convalescent COVID-19. CDR3s include the opening cysteine and the closing phenylalanine or tryptophan. The order of the fields is V gene, clone size, J gene, D gene, CDR3 DNA, CDR3 protein. A D gene is named only where the DNA matches it firmly. Expanded clones get a size class; other rows say once, few or many, or leave the size out.

v_gene: TRBV19
abundance: -
j_gene: TRBJ1-1
d_gene: -
CDR3nt: TGTGCCAGTAGTATACAACAGGGCCGGTTTGGGACTGAAGCTTTCTTT
CDR3aa: CASSIQQGRFGTEAFF

v_gene: TRBV29-1
abundance: -
j_gene: TRBJ2-5
d_gene: TRBD2
CDR3nt: TGCAGCGTTGAAGGCGGGACTAGCGGGAGGGAGGCCCAGTACTTC
CDR3aa: CSVEGGTSGREAQYF

v_gene: TRBV7-9
abundance: -
j_gene: TRBJ2-1
d_gene: -
CDR3nt: TGTGCCAGCAGCTTAGCCAGGTACAATGAGCAGTTCTTC
CDR3aa: CASSLARYNEQFF

v_gene: TRBV19
abundance: few
j_gene: TRBJ2-3
d_gene: TRBD1
CDR3nt: TGTGCCAGTAAGGACAGGGGGCTTGCAGATACGCAGTATTTT
CDR3aa: CASKDRGLADTQYF

v_gene: TRBV5-8
abundance: -
j_gene: TRBJ1-1
d_gene: -
CDR3nt: TGTGCCAGCAGCTTGGCCTGGAGGGCCGACACTGAAGCTTTCTTT
CDR3aa: CASSLAWRADTEAFF

v_gene: TRBV19
abundance: -
j_gene: TRBJ1-3
d_gene: -
CDR3nt: TGTGCCAGTAGTATCTTTTCCGGCGGCTCTGGAAACACCATATATTTT
CDR3aa: CASSIFSGGSGNTIYF

v_gene: TRBV30
abundance: -
j_gene: TRBJ1-2
d_gene: TRBD1
CDR3nt: TGTGCCCAATACAGGGGTCTCCACTATGGCTACACCTTC
CDR3aa: CAQYRGLHYGYTF

v_gene: TRBV5-1
abundance: few
j_gene: TRBJ2-2
d_gene: TRBD2
CDR3nt: TGCGCCAGCAGCTTGATGACTAGCGGGCACACCGGGGAGCTGTTTTTT
CDR3aa: CASSLMTSGHTGELFF

v_gene: TRBV5-1
abundance: -
j_gene: TRBJ1-2
d_gene: -
CDR3nt: TGCGCCAGCAGCCGGGTCCTAGGGAGCGGCTACACCTTC
CDR3aa: CASSRVLGSGYTF

v_gene: TRBV7-9
abundance: once
j_gene: TRBJ2-3
d_gene: -
CDR3nt: TGTGCCAGCAGCCATGACAGGACAGATACGCAGTATTTT
CDR3aa: CASSHDRTDTQYF

v_gene: TRBV27
abundance: -
j_gene: TRBJ1-5
d_gene: TRBD1
CDR3nt: TGTGCCAGCAGTTCCCTCGTGGTAGGCAGGGGGCTAAATCAGCCCCAGCATTTT
CDR3aa: CASSSLVVGRGLNQPQHF

v_gene: TRBV7-8
abundance: few
j_gene: TRBJ2-3
d_gene: TRBD2
CDR3nt: TGTGCCAGCAGCTTAGGGGGCGTCTTGGGACTAGCGGGAGGAGAAGATACGCAGTATTTT
CDR3aa: CASSLGGVLGLAGGEDTQYF

v_gene: TRBV18
abundance: -
j_gene: TRBJ2-3
d_gene: TRBD2
CDR3nt: TGTGCCAGCTCAATTCCTTATGGCGGGAGAGGCGCAGATACGCAGTATTTT
CDR3aa: CASSIPYGGRGADTQYF

v_gene: TRBV6-5
abundance: -
j_gene: TRBJ2-3
d_gene: TRBD2
CDR3nt: TGTGCCAGCAGTTATACTAGCGGGGCTAGCACAGATACGCAGTATTTT
CDR3aa: CASSYTSGASTDTQYF

v_gene: TRBV27
abundance: many
j_gene: TRBJ1-6
d_gene: -
CDR3nt: TGTGCCAGCAGTCGGGCGGGGAATCTGAAAAATTCACCCCTCCACTTT
CDR3aa: CASSRAGNLKNSPLHF

v_gene: TRBV2
abundance: -
j_gene: TRBJ2-7
d_gene: TRBD1
CDR3nt: TGTGCCAGCAGTGAGGGACAGGTAGGCCCCTACGAGCAGTACTTC
CDR3aa: CASSEGQVGPYEQYF

v_gene: TRBV6-1
abundance: -
j_gene: TRBJ2-7
d_gene: TRBD1
CDR3nt: TGTGCCAGCAGTGAAATCAGGGGGCGAGGCGAGCAGTACTTC
CDR3aa: CASSEIRGRGEQYF

v_gene: TRBV9
abundance: -
j_gene: TRBJ1-1
d_gene: -
CDR3nt: TGTGCCAGCAGCCCACAGGGCTTAACTGAAGCTTTCTTT
CDR3aa: CASSPQGLTEAFF

v_gene: TRBV14
abundance: -
j_gene: TRBJ1-1
d_gene: -
CDR3nt: TGTGCCAGCACGGGACATTTGAACACTGAAGCTTTCTTT
CDR3aa: CASTGHLNTEAFF

v_gene: TRBV5-4
abundance: -
j_gene: TRBJ1-1
d_gene: -
CDR3nt: TGTGCCAGCAGCACGGGCAGGGAAGGCACTGAAGCTTTCTTT
CDR3aa: CASSTGREGTEAFF

v_gene: TRBV6-6
abundance: -
j_gene: TRBJ1-5
d_gene: TRBD1
CDR3nt: TGTGCCACCTCAGGGACAGGTTCTTATCAGCCCCAGCATTTT
CDR3aa: CATSGTGSYQPQHF

v_gene: TRBV28
abundance: -
j_gene: TRBJ1-1
d_gene: TRBD1
CDR3nt: TGTGCCAGCAGTTTAGCAGGGGGAGAGTGGAACACTGAAGCTTTCTTT
CDR3aa: CASSLAGGEWNTEAFF

v_gene: TRBV18
abundance: -
j_gene: TRBJ2-2
d_gene: TRBD1
CDR3nt: TGTGCCAGCTCGCTCCTTTCCGGGACAGGGGAGAGGAACACCGGGGAGCTGTTTTTT
CDR3aa: CASSLLSGTGERNTGELFF

v_gene: TRBV7-9
abundance: -
j_gene: TRBJ2-1
d_gene: -
CDR3nt: TGTGCCAGCAGCCTGACGCGGCAAGCGAACAATGAGCAGTTCTTC
CDR3aa: CASSLTRQANNEQFF

v_gene: TRBV7-6
abundance: once
j_gene: TRBJ2-2
d_gene: -
CDR3nt: TGTGCCAGCAGCCCGAACAGGGCTGGGACCGGGGAGCTGTTTTTT
CDR3aa: CASSPNRAGTGELFF

v_gene: TRBV6-5
abundance: -
j_gene: TRBJ1-1
d_gene: TRBD1
CDR3nt: TGTGCCAGCAGTACAACCGGGACAGGCACTGAAGCTTTCTTT
CDR3aa: CASSTTGTGTEAFF

v_gene: TRBV7-9
abundance: -
j_gene: TRBJ1-4
d_gene: -
CDR3nt: TGTGCCAGCAGCTTACCAGGACTCAATGAAAAACTGTTTTTT
CDR3aa: CASSLPGLNEKLFF

v_gene: TRBV20-1
abundance: few
j_gene: TRBJ1-1
d_gene: -
CDR3nt: TGCAGTGCTAGGCGGGGAGATGAAGCTTTCTTT
CDR3aa: CSARRGDEAFF

v_gene: TRBV7-8
abundance: -
j_gene: TRBJ1-5
d_gene: TRBD1
CDR3nt: TGTGCCAGCAGCTCCGAACAGGGGCAGCCCCAGCATTTT
CDR3aa: CASSSEQGQPQHF

v_gene: TRBV24-1
abundance: -
j_gene: TRBJ2-2
d_gene: TRBD1
CDR3nt: TGTGCCACCAGTGGGGCAGGGGGCAAGTCCGGAGGGCCCACCGGGGAGCTGTTTTTT
CDR3aa: CATSGAGGKSGGPTGELFF

v_gene: TRBV7-3
abundance: -
j_gene: TRBJ2-5
d_gene: -
CDR3nt: TGTGCCAGCAGCCCGCGTCCCGGGTTACCTCAAGAGACCCAGTACTTC
CDR3aa: CASSPRPGLPQETQYF

v_gene: TRBV7-3
abundance: -
j_gene: TRBJ2-7
d_gene: TRBD1
CDR3nt: TGTGCCAGCAGCTTAACGACGGTGGGGACAGGGGTCGAGCAGTACTTC
CDR3aa: CASSLTTVGTGVEQYF